These T cell receptor beta chains were read from a single sample in a study of human T cells and chemical hapten exposure. MiXCR, run by TCRdb on the RACE reads, gives a single entry per CDR3 protein. The sample shows over 150,000 distinct CDR3 sequences, around a quarter of them seen only once. This sample comprised whole blood, obtained in connection with sensitization to the hapten diphenylcyclopropenone (DPC). Receptor source: a woman younger than 35 with alopecia areata. Some clones in this sample may be carry-over from other donors' samples. The CDR3 runs from the conserved cysteine through the conserved F or W. A D gene is named only where the DNA matches it firmly. Only some rows state a clone size, as once, few, many or a class for expanded clones.

v_call: TRBV19
d_call: NA
j_call: TRBJ2-1
clone_size: few
cdr3_nt: TGTGCCAGTAGTAAGGAGGGGGTTTACAATGAGCAGTTCTTC
cdr3_aa: CASSKEGVYNEQFF

v_call: TRBV7-2
d_call: NA
j_call: TRBJ2-3
clone_size: NA
cdr3_nt: TGTGCCAGTGACCGGTTTAGCGGCCGCACAGATACGCAGTATTTT
cdr3_aa: CASDRFSGRTDTQYF

v_call: TRBV7-2
d_call: NA
j_call: TRBJ2-3
clone_size: NA
cdr3_nt: TGTGCCAGCAGCTTAAGGGGCCAGCGAGGGGGCACAGATACGCAGTATTTT
cdr3_aa: CASSLRGQRGGTDTQYF

v_call: TRBV13
d_call: NA
j_call: TRBJ1-1
clone_size: few
cdr3_nt: TGTGCCAGCAGCCCTAAGTATGGGGGGAACACTGAAGCTTTCTTT
cdr3_aa: CASSPKYGGNTEAFF

v_call: TRBV7-9
d_call: NA
j_call: TRBJ2-5
clone_size: few
cdr3_nt: TGTGCCAGCAGCTTTACGTACGAGACCCAGTACTTC
cdr3_aa: CASSFTYETQYF

v_call: TRBV20-1
d_call: TRBD2
j_call: TRBJ2-1
clone_size: many
cdr3_nt: TGCAGTGCTAGAGGGAGCGGGGGGGCCACCTACAATGAGCAGTTCTTC
cdr3_aa: CSARGSGGATYNEQFF

v_call: TRBV25-1
d_call: NA
j_call: TRBJ1-2
clone_size: NA
cdr3_nt: TGTGCCAGCAGTGAATATGGGGGAGCATCTGGCTACACCTTC
cdr3_aa: CASSEYGGASGYTF

v_call: TRBV10-3
d_call: NA
j_call: TRBJ2-1
clone_size: NA
cdr3_nt: TGTGCCATCAGTGATAGGCAGGGTTATGAGCAGTTCTTC
cdr3_aa: CAISDRQGYEQFF

v_call: TRBV5-4
d_call: NA
j_call: TRBJ2-3
clone_size: NA
cdr3_nt: TGTGCCAGCACCCAGGCCTCTGGAGATACGCAGTATTTT
cdr3_aa: CASTQASGDTQYF

v_call: TRBV27
d_call: NA
j_call: TRBJ2-3
clone_size: few
cdr3_nt: TGTGCCAGCAGTTTAATCCCCACAGATACGCAGTATTTT
cdr3_aa: CASSLIPTDTQYF

v_call: TRBV12-3/TRBV12-4
d_call: TRBD1
j_call: TRBJ1-2
clone_size: NA
cdr3_nt: TGTGCCAGCAGACTTACAGGGGTTGAGGGCTACACCTTC
cdr3_aa: CASRLTGVEGYTF

v_call: TRBV10-3
d_call: NA
j_call: TRBJ2-3
clone_size: NA
cdr3_nt: TGTGCCATCTCGGGGGTGGGCACAGATACGCAGTATTTT
cdr3_aa: CAISGVGTDTQYF

v_call: TRBV18
d_call: NA
j_call: TRBJ1-3
clone_size: few
cdr3_nt: TGTGCCAGCTCACCTGGGAGGGTAGCTACTGGAAACACCATATATTTT
cdr3_aa: CASSPGRVATGNTIYF

v_call: TRBV6-1
d_call: NA
j_call: TRBJ2-3
clone_size: NA
cdr3_nt: TGTGCCAGCAGTTACCAAACGGGGGATACGCAGTATTTT
cdr3_aa: CASSYQTGDTQYF

v_call: TRBV20-1
d_call: TRBD2
j_call: TRBJ2-3
clone_size: few
cdr3_nt: TGCAGTGTACCCGGACTAGCTCGCACAGATACGCAGTATTTT
cdr3_aa: CSVPGLARTDTQYF

v_call: TRBV20-1
d_call: NA
j_call: TRBJ2-7
clone_size: few
cdr3_nt: TGCAGTGCTAGTCCTCTCACTGGACTAAGTTCCTACGAGCAGTACTTC
cdr3_aa: CSASPLTGLSSYEQYF

v_call: TRBV6-2/TRBV6-3
d_call: NA
j_call: TRBJ2-7
clone_size: NA
cdr3_nt: TGTGCCAGCGGCGAAGGTTCAGGCTACGAGCAGTACTTC
cdr3_aa: CASGEGSGYEQYF

v_call: TRBV20-1
d_call: TRBD2
j_call: TRBJ2-1
clone_size: NA
cdr3_nt: TGCAGTGCGGTAGCGGGACCCCACAATGAGCAGTTCTTC
cdr3_aa: CSAVAGPHNEQFF

v_call: TRBV4-3
d_call: NA
j_call: TRBJ2-7
clone_size: NA
cdr3_nt: TGCGCCAGCAGCCAAGACAGGAGCTCCTACGAGCAGTACTTC
cdr3_aa: CASSQDRSSYEQYF

v_call: TRBV11-2
d_call: NA
j_call: TRBJ1-1
clone_size: NA
cdr3_nt: TGTGCCAGCAGCTTAGAAGTTTTCGGCACTGAAGCTTTCTTT
cdr3_aa: CASSLEVFGTEAFF

v_call: TRBV4-1
d_call: NA
j_call: TRBJ1-2
clone_size: NA
cdr3_nt: TGCGCCAGCAGCCAAGGGGTTATAGGGGGGCACCTCTATGGCTACACCTTC
cdr3_aa: CASSQGVIGGHLYGYTF

v_call: TRBV9
d_call: TRBD2
j_call: TRBJ2-1
clone_size: many
cdr3_nt: TGTGCCAGCAGCGAACGAACAATTTTGGGCGGGGGCTACAATGAGCAGTTCTTC
cdr3_aa: CASSERTILGGGYNEQFF

v_call: TRBV9
d_call: NA
j_call: TRBJ2-2
clone_size: few
cdr3_nt: TGTGCCAGCAGCTTACCCTCTGGGGGGACCGGGGAGCTGTTTTTT
cdr3_aa: CASSLPSGGTGELFF